These 8 T cell receptor beta chains were sequenced from one sample in a study of T cell repertoires in cytomegalovirus infection. TCRdb processed the reads anew with MiXCR; each CDR3 protein has one entry. The sample contains about 130,000 distinct CDR3 sequences, 7% to 9.5% of which appear only once. The material sequenced was PBMCs. The origin of the receptors is a human donor in good health (CMV status not recorded). Some clones in this sample may be carry-over from other donors' samples.

In its sample, this clonotype was seen a few times. The CDR3 here is CASSPTSRGQEKLFF. The CDR3 DNA reads as TGCGCCAGCAGCCCCACTTCGAGGGGTCAGGAAAAACTGTTTTTT. The chain uses TRBV5-1 and TRBJ1-4; D is perhaps TRBD1 (5 bases). Trimming took 4 bases from V and 8 from J, leaving 18 bases between them. The CDR3 spans 15 residues. The germline CDR1 and CDR2 sequences are SGHRS and YFSETQ.

This clonotype appeared many times. This rearrangement joins TRBV6-5 to TRBJ1-6, with TRBD1 as a possible D gene (6 bases). Per the germline V gene, CDR1 is MNHEY and CDR2 is SVGAGI. This CDR3 is 16 amino acids long. Trimming stripped 5 bases from V and 12 bases from J, with 23 bases between. CDR3 bases: TGTGCCAGCAGTAGAAGGACGGGGGCAGATGAATTACCCCTCCACTTT. Translating it yields CASSRRTGADELPLHF.

Remarks on this clonotype: Being one base from a much bigger clone, this may be a read error. The rearrangement joins TRBV5-1 to TRBJ1-1; possibly TRBD1 for D (5 bases). Deletions cut 2 bases from V and 2 bases from J, with 13 bases between. Germline assignment: CDR1 SGHRS and CDR2 YFSETQ. CDR3 length: 15 residues. The CDR3 loop reads CASSLPTECNTEAFF. CDR3 in DNA: TGCGCCAGCAGCTTACCGACAGAGTGTAACACTGAAGCTTTCTTT.

The gene calls are TRBV3-1 and TRBJ1-4, with D tentatively TRBD1 (5 bases). The length of the CDR3 is 16 residues. The ends were cut back, 0 bases at V and 8 bases at J, with 16 bases in the middle. Germline V gives CDR1 LGHDT, CDR2 YNNKEL (reference sequence). CDR3: CASSQDLGRGTEKLFF. The CDR3 DNA reads as TGTGCCAGCAGCCAAGACCTGGGCCGAGGGACCGAAAAACTGTTTTTT.

The chain combines TRBV12-3 or TRBV12-4 with TRBJ2-2; no firm D call. Trimming left V 6 bases short and J 1 base short, with 9 bases between. The CDR3 totals 14 residues. In nucleotides, the CDR3 is TGTGCCAGCAGCTCGAACAGGAACACCGGGGAGCTGTTTTTT. Protein product: CASSSNRNTGELFF.

This clonotype has a handful of counts. The CDR3 loop is CASSEGGRKTEAFF. CDR3 nucleotides: TGTGCCAGCAGTGAAGGGGGGCGAAAGACTGAAGCTTTCTTT. This chain connects TRBV2 to TRBJ1-1; D is possibly TRBD1 (6 bases). Trimming removed 1 base from V and 5 bases from J, with 11 bases in between. The CDR3 runs to 14 residues. The germline CDR1 and CDR2 sequences are SNHLY and FYNNEI.

V usage is TRBV20-1 and J usage is TRBJ1-4; tentative D call: TRBD1 (6 bases). V was clipped by 5 bases and J by 3 bases, with 16 bases between them. Per germline, CDR1 DFQATT and CDR2 SNEGSKA (reference sequence). CDR3 size: 15 residues. This CDR3 is CSASIRGGSNEKLFF. DNA of the CDR3: TGCAGTGCTTCGATTAGGGGGGGGTCTAATGAAAAACTGTTTTTT.

This clonotype was recorded many times. The V call is TRBV20-1, the J call TRBJ1-2; D might be TRBD1 (6 bases). The CDR3 runs 12 residues. CDR1 and CDR2 (germline): DFQATT, SNEGSKA (reference sequence). V shed 6 bases and J shed 6 bases, with 14 bases lying between them. CDR3 loop: CSAPTGNDGYTF. The CDR3 DNA is TGCAGTGCCCCCACAGGGAACGATGGCTACACCTTC.